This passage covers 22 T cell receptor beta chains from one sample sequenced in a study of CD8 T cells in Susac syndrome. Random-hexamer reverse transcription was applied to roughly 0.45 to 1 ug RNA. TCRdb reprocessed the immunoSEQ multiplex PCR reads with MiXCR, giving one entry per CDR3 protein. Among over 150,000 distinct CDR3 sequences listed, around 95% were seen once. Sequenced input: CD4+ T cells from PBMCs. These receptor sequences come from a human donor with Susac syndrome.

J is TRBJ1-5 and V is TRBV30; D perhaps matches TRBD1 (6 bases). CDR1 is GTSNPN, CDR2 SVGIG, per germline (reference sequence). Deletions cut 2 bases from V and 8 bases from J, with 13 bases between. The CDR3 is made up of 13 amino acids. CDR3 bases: TGTGCCTGGAGTATGACAGGCCTAGAGCCCCAGCATTTT. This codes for CAWSMTGLEPQHF.

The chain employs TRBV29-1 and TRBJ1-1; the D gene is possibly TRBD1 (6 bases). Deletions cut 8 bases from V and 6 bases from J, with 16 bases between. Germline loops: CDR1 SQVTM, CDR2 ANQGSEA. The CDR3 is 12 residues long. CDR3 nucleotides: TGCAGCATCCAGGGGCCGGAGCCTGAAGCTTTCTTT. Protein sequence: CSIQGPEPEAFF.

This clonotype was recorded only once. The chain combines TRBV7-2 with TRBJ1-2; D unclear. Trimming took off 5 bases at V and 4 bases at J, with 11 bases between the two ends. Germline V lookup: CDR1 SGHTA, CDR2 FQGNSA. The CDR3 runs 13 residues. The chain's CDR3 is CASSQRQTYGYTF. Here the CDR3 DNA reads TGTGCCAGCAGCCAGAGGCAAACCTATGGCTACACCTTC.

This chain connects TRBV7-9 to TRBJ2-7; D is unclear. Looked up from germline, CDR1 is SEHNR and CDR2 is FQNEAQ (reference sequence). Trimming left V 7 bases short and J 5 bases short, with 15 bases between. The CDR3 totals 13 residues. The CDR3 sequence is CASTFWVGNEQYF. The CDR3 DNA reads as TGTGCCAGCACTTTTTGGGTGGGCAACGAGCAGTACTTC.

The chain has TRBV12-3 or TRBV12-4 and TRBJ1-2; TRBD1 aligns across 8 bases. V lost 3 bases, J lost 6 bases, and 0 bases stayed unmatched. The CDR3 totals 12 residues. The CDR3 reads CASSFRGHGYTF. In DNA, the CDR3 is TGTGCCAGCAGTTTCAGGGGGCATGGCTACACCTTC.

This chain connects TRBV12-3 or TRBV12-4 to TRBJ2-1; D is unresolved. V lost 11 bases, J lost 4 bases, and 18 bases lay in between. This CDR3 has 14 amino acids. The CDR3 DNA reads TGTGCCGTCTCCCTGGACGTAGCTTACAATGAGCAGTTCTTC. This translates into CAVSLDVAYNEQFF.

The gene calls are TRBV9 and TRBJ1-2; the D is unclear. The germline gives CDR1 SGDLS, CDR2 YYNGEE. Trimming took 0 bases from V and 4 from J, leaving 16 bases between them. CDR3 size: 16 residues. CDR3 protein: CASSVGGIVGGYGYTF. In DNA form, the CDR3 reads TGTGCCAGCAGCGTAGGTGGTATAGTGGGAGGCTATGGCTACACCTTC.

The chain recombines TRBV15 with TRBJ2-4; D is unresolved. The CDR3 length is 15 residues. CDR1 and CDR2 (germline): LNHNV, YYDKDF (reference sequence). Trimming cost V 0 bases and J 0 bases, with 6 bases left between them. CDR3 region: CATSREPLAKNIQYF. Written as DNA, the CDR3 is TGTGCCACCAGCAGAGAGCCTTTAGCCAAAAACATTCAGTACTTC.

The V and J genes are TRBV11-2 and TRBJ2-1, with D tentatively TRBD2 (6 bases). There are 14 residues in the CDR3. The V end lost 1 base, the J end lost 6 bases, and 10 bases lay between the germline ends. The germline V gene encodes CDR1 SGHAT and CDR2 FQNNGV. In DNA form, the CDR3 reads TGTGCCAGCAGCTTAGTTAAGCGGGCCAATGAGCAGTTCTTC. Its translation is CASSLVKRANEQFF.

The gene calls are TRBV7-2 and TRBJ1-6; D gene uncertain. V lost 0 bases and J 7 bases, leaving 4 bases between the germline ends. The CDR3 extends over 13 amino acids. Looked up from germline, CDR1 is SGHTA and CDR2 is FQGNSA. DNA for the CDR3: TGTGCCAGCAGCTTAGCGGGGAATTCACCCCTCCACTTT. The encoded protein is CASSLAGNSPLHF.

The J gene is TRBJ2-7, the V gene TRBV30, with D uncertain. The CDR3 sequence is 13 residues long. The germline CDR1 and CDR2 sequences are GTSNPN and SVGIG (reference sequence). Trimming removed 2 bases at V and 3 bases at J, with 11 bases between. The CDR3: CAWSPLLNYEQYF. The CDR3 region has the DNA TGTGCCTGGAGTCCCCTTCTGAACTACGAGCAGTACTTC. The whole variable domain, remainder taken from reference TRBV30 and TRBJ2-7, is SQTIHQWPATLVQPVGSPLSLECTVEGTSNPNLYWYRQAAGRGLQLLFYSVGIGQISSEVPQNLSASRPQDRQFILSSKKLLLSDSGFYLCAWSPLLNYEQYFGPGTRLTVT.

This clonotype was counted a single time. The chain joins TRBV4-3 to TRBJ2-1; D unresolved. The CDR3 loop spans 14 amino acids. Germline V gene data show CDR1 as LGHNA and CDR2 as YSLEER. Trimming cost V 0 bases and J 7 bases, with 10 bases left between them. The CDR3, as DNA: TGCGCCAGCAGCCAAGAAGTGGCAGAGAATGAGCAGTTCTTC. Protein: CASSQEVAENEQFF.

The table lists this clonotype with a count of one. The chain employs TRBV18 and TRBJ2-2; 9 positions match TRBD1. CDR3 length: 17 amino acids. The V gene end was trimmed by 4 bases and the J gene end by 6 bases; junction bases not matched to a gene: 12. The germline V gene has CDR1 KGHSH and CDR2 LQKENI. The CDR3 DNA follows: TGTGCCAGCTCACGAGCGGTCCGGGACAGGGCGTCCGGGGAGCTGTTTTTT. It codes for CASSRAVRDRASGELFF.

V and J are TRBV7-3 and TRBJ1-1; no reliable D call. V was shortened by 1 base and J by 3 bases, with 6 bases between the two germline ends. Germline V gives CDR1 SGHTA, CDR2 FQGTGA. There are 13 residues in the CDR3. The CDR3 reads CASSLSADTEAFF. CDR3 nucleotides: TGTGCCAGCAGCTTAAGTGCAGACACTGAAGCTTTCTTT.

The CDR3 DNA reads TGTGCCAGCAGCTTGATCCCGGGACTAGCGGCCCAAGAGACCCAGTACTTC. Amino acid sequence: CASSLIPGLAAQETQYF. The genes are TRBV5-4 and TRBJ2-5, with 11 bases identical to TRBD2. V lost 1 base, J lost 1 base, and 6 bases stayed unmatched. Germline values: CDR1 SGHNT, CDR2 YYREEE (reference sequence). The CDR3 loop spans 17 amino acids.

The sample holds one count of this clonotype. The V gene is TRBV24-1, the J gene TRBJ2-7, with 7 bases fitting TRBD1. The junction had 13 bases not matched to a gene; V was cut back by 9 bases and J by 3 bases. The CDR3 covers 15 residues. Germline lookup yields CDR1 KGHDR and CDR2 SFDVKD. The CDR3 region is CATRTLGRGLYEQYF. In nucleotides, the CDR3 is TGTGCCACCCGGACGCTGGGAAGGGGGCTCTACGAGCAGTACTTC.

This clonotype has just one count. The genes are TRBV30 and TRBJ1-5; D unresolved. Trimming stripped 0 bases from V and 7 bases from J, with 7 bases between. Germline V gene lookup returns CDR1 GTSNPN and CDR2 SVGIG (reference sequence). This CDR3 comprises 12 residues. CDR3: CAWSVRSQPQHF. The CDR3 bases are TGTGCCTGGAGTGTACGGTCGCAGCCCCAGCATTTT.

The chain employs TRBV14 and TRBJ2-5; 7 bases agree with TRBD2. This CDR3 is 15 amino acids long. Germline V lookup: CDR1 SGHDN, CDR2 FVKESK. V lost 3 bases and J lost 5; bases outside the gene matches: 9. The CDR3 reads CASSQARGTTETQYF. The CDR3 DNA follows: TGTGCCAGCAGCCAGGCACGGGGGACTACGGAGACCCAGTACTTC.

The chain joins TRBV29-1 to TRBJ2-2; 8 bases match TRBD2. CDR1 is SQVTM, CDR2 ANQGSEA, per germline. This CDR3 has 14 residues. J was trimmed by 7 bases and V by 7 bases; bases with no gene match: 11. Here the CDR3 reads CSAGAGAEGGELFF. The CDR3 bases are TGCAGCGCTGGAGCGGGGGCCGAGGGCGGGGAGCTGTTTTTT.

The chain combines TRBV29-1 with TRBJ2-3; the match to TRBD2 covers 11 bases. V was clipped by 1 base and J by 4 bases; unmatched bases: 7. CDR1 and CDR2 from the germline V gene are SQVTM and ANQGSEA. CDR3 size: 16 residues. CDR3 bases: TGCAGCGTTGAAGGAACGACTAGCGGGGCATCAGATACGCAGTATTTT. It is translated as CSVEGTTSGASDTQYF.

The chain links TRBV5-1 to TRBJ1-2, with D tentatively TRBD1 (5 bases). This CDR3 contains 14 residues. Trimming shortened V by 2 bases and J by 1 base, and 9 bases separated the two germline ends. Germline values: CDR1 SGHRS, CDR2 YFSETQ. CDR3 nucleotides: TGCGCCAGCAGCTTCCGAGGACATAACTATGGCTACACCTTC. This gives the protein CASSFRGHNYGYTF. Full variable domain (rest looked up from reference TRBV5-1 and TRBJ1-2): KAGVTQTPRYLIKTRGQQVTLSCSPISGHRSVSWYQQTPGQGLQFLFEYFSETQRNKGNFPGRFSGRQFSNSRSEMNVSTLELGDSALYLCASSFRGHNYGYTFGSGTRLTVV.

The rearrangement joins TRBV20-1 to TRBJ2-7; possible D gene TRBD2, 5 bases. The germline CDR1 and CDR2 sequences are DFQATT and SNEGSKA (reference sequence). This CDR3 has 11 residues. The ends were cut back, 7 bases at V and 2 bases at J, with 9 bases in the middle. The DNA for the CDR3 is TGCAGTGGTCGGGGAACCTACGAGCAGTACTTC. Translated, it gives CSGRGTYEQYF.